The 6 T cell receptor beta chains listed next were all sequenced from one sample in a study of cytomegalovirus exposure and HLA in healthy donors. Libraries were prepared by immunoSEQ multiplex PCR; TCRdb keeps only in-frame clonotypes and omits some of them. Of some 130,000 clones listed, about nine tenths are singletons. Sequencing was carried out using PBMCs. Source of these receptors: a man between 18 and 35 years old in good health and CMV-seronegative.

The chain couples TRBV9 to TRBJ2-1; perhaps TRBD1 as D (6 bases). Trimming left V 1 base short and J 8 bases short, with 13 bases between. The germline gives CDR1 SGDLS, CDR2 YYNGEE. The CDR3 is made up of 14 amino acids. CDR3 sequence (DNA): TGTGCCAGCAGCGTATCCCAGGGGATGGATGAGCAGTTCTTC. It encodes CASSVSQGMDEQFF.

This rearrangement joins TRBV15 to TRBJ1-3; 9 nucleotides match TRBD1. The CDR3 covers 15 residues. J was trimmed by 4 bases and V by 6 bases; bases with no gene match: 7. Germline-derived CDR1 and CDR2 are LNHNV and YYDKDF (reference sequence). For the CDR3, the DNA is TGTGCCACCAGTACAGGGGGCCTGCGAGGAAACACCATATATTTT. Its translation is CATSTGGLRGNTIYF.

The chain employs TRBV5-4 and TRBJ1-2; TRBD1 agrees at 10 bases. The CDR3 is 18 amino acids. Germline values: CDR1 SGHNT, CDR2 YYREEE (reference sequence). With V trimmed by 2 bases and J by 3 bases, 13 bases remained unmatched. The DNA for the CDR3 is TGTGCCAGCAGCTTAAACTCGGGACAGGGGTTGTTCGACTATGGCTACACCTTC. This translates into CASSLNSGQGLFDYGYTF.

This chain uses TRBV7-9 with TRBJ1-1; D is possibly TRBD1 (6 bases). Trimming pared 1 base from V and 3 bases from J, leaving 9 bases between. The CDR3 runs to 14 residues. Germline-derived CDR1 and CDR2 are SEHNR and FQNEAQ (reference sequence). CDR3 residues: CASSLGQAYTEAFF. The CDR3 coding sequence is TGTGCCAGCAGCTTAGGACAGGCATACACTGAAGCTTTCTTT.

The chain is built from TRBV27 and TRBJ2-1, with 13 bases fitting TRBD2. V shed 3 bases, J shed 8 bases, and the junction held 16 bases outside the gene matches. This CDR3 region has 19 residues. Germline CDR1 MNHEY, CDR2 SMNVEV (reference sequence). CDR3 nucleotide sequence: TGTGCCAGCAGTTTGGTCGGGACTAGCGGGACCCCGGCCGACGATGAGCAGTTCTTC. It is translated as CASSLVGTSGTPADDEQFF.

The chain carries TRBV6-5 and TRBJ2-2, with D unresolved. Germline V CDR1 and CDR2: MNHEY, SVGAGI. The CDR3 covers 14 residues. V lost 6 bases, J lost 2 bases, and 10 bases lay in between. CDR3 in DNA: TGTGCCAGCAGCCCGACTTTAAACACCGGGGAGCTGTTTTTT. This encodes CASSPTLNTGELFF.